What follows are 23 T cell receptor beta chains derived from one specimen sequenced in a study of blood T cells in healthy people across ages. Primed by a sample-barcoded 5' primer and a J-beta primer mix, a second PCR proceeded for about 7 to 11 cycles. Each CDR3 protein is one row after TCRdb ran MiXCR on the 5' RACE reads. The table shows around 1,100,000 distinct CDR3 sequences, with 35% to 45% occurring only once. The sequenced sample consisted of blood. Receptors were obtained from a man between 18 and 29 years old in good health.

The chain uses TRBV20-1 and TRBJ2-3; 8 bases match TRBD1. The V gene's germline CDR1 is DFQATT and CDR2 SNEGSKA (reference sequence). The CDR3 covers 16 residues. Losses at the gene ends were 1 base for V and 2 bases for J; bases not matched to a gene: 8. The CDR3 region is CSARGARTGFTDTQYF. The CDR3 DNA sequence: TGCAGTGCTAGAGGTGCAAGGACAGGGTTCACAGATACGCAGTATTTT.

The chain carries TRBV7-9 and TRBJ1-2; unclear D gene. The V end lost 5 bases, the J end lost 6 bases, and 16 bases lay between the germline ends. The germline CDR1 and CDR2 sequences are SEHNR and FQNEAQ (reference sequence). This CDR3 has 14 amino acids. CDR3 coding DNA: TGTGCCAGCAGCCATCTCGGGAAGAGTGATGGCTACACCTTC. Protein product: CASSHLGKSDGYTF.

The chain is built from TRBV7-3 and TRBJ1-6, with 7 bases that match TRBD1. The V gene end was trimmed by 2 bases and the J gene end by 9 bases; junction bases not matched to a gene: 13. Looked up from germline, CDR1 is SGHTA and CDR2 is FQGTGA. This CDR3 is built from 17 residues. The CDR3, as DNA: TGTGCCAGCAGCTTACTGGGACGACAGGGCGTGAGTTCACCCCTCCACTTT. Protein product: CASSLLGRQGVSSPLHF.

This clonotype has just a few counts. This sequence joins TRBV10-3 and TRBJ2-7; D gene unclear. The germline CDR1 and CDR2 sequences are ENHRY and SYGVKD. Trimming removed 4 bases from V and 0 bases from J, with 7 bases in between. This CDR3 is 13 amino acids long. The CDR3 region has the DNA TGTGCCATCAGTGGTGAAAACTCCTACGAGCAGTACTTC. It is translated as CAISGENSYEQYF.

DNA for the CDR3: TGTGCCAGCAGTGATTCCCCGACGTATTGGCGGAACCATTGGGGTGGCAATCAGCCCCAGCATTTT. Protein sequence: CASSDSPTYWRNHWGGNQPQHF. The V and J genes are TRBV6-4 and TRBJ1-5; D not certain. CDR1 and CDR2 from the germline V gene are MRHNA and SNTAGT. This CDR3 comprises 22 residues. The V and J ends lost 3 bases and 2 bases respectively, with 32 bases between them.

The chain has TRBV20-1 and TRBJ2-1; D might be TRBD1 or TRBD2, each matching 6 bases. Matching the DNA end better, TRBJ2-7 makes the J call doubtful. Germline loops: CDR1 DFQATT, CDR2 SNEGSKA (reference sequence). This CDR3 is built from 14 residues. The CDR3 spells CSAGGKAGYNEQYF. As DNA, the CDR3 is TGCAGTGCAGGGGGGAAAGCCGGGTACAATGAGCAGTACTTC.

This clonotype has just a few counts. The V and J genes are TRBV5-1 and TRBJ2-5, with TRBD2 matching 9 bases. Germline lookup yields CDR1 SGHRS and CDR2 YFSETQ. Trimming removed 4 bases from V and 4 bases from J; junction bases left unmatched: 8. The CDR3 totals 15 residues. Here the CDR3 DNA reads TGCGCCAGCAGCCCTCGACTAGCGGACGTAGAGACCCAGTACTTC. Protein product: CASSPRLADVETQYF.

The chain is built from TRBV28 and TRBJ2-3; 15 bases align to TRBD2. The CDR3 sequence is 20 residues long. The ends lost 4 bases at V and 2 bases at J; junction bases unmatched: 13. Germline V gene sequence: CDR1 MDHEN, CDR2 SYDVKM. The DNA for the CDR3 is TGTGCCAGCAGTTCAGGCGGGGAGGGGACTAGCGGGGGGTCCACAGATACGCAGTATTTT. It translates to CASSSGGEGTSGGSTDTQYF.

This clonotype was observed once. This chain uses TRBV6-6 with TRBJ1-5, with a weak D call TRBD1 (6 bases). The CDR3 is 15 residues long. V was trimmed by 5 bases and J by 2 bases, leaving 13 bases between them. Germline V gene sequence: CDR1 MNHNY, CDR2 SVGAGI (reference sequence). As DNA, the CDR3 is TGTGCCAGCAGTCATCCGGGGGCCGGCAATCAGCCCCAGCATTTT. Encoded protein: CASSHPGAGNQPQHF.

Here the CDR3 reads CASNRAGGRETQYF. The CDR3 bases are TGTGCCAGCAACAGAGCGGGGGGGCGAGAGACCCAGTACTTC. The chain recombines TRBV6-5 with TRBJ2-5; TRBD2 matches 10 bases. This CDR3 spans 14 amino acids. CDR1 is MNHEY and CDR2 is SVGAGI in the germline V gene. Trimming at V came to 7 bases and at J to 4 bases, leaving 6 bases not matched to a gene.

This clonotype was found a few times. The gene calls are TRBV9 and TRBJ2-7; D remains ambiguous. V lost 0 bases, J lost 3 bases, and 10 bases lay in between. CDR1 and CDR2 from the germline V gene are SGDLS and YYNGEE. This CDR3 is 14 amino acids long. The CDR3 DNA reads TGTGCCAGCAGCGTAGGGTGGCAGGACTACGAGCAGTACTTC. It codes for CASSVGWQDYEQYF.

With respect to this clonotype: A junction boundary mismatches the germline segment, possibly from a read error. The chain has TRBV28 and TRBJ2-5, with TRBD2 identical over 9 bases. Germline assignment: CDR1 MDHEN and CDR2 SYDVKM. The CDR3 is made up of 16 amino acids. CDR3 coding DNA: TGTGCCAGCAGCAAAAGTCGGGGACTAGCTCAAGAGACCCGGTACTTC. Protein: CASSKSRGLAQETRYF. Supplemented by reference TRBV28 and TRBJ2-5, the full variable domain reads DVKVTQSSRYLVKRTGEKVFLECVQDMDHENMFWYRQDPGLGLRLIYFSYDVKMKEKGDIPEGYSVSREKKERFSLILESASTNQTSMYLCASSKSRGLAQETRYFGPGTRLLVL.

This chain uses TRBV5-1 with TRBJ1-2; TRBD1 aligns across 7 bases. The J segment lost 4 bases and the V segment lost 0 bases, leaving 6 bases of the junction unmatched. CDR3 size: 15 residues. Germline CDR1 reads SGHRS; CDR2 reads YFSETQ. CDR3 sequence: CASSLDAGGGYGYTF. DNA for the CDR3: TGCGCCAGCAGCTTGGATGCAGGGGGAGGCTATGGCTACACCTTC.

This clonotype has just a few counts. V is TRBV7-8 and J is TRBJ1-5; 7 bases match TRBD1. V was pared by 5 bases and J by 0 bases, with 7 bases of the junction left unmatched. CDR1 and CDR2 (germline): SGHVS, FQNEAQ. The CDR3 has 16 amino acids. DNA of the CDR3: TGTGCCAGCAGCGAACGACAGGGTTATAGCAATCAGCCCCAGCATTTT. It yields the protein CASSERQGYSNQPQHF. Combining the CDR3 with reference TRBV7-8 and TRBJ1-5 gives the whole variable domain GAGVSQSPRYKVAKRGQDVALRCDPISGHVSLFWYQQALGQGPEFLTYFQNEAQLDKSGLPSDRFFAERPEGSVSTLKIQRTQQEDSAVYLCASSERQGYSNQPQHFGDGTRLSIL.

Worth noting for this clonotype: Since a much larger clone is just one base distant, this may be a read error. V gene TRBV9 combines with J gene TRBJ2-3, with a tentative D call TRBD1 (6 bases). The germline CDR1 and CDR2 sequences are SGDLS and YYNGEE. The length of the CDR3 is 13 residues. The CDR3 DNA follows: TGTGCCAGCAGCATACAGGGAACAGATGCGCAGTATTTT. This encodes CASSIQGTDAQYF.

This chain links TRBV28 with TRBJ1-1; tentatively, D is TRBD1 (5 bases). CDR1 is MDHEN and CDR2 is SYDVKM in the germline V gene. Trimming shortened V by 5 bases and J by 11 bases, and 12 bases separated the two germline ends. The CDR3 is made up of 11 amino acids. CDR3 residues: CASSGGIGAFF. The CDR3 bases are TGTGCCAGCAGTGGGGGGATCGGGGCTTTCTTT.

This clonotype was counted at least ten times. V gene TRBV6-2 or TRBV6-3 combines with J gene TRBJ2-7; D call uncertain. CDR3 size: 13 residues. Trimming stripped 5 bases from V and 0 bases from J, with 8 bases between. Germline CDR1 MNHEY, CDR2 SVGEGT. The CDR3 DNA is TGTGCCAGCAGTCCCCCCCTCTCCTACGAGCAGTACTTC. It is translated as CASSPPLSYEQYF.

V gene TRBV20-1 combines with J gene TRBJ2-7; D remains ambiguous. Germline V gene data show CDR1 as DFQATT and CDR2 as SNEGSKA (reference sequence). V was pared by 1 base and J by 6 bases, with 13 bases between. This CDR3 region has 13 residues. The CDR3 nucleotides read TGCAGTGCTAGAGGGGTTGGGGTGTTCGAGCAGTACTTC. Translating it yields CSARGVGVFEQYF.

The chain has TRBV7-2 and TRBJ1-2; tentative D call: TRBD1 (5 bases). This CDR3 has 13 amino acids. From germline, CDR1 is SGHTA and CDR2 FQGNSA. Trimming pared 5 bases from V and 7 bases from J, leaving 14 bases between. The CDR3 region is CASSPRGHSGYTF. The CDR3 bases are TGTGCCAGCAGCCCAAGGGGCCATAGTGGCTACACCTTC.

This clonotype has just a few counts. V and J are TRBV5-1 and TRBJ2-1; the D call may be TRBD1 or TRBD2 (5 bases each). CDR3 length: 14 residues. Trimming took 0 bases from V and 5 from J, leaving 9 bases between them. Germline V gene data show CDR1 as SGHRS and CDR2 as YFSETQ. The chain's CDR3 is CASSLGDEDNEQFF. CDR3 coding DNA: TGCGCCAGCAGCTTGGGGGACGAAGACAATGAGCAGTTCTTC.

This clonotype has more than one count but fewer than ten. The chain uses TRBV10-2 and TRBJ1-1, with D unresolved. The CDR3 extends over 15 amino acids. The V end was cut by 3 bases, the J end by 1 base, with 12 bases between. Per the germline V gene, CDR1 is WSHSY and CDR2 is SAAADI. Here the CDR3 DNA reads TGCGCCAGCAGTGATCGGGCCGACGGGAACACTGAAGCTTTCTTT. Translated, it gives CASSDRADGNTEAFF.

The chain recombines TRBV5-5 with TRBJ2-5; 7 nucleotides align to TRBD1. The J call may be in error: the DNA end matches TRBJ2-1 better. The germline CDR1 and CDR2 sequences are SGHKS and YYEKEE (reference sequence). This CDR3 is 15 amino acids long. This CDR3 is CASSWGTAYQETQFF. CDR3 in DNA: TGTGCCAGCAGCTGGGGGACAGCTTACCAAGAGACCCAGTTCTTC.

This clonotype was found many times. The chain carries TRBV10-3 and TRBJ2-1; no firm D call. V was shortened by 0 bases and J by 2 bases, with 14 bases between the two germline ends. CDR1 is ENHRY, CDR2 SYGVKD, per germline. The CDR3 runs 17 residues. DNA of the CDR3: TGTGCCATCAGTGAGTCGATTCGAGACCCAGCCTACAATGAGCAGTTCTTC. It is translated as CAISESIRDPAYNEQFF.